Reported below is one TCR beta chain. This clone was counted only a few times. The antigen this receptor binds is unknown. No qualities accompany the bases; no much larger clone lies one base away. The immunoSEQ Assay was used to immunosequence TCRbeta CDR3 regions from genomic DNA. Genomic DNA was amplified by bias-controlled multiplex PCR before high-throughput sequencing. In the authors' own workflow: To quantify the absolute abundance of each unique TCRbeta CDR3 region, the sequences were collapsed and filtered. Clonality, defined as 1 minus Pielou's evenness, was calculated using only productive rearrangements. To compute tumor T-cell fraction, TCRbeta template counts were normalized to usable DNA, with usable DNA estimated from several housekeeping genes. A previously published method was used to identify clones whose frequencies were significantly greater in on-treatment samples than in baseline samples. The immuneACCESS repertoire file appears here via TCRdb, limited to in-frame rearrangements. These files lack a portion of the clones; in checked studies, under half of the deficit traces to unresolved V genes, and the cause of the others is not known. The D gene and trimming were derived from the DNA, and the V and J assignments and clone size from that table. The sample includes around 37,000 clones, with about 30% observed a single time. The ten most abundant clones make up under 2% of the sample.

According to the germline V gene, CDR1 reads MDHEN and CDR2 reads SYDVKM. Including cysteine and phenylalanine, the CDR3 has 14 amino acids. CDR3 DNA only is kept here, 42 bases in frame from base 1. V lost 5 bases and J lost 6 bases, and the count of bases not matched to a germline gene is 6. This sample was included in a study of sequential checkpoint blockade in melanoma (dated by TCRdb to the late 2010s). Describing the broader study: Patients were assigned by 1:1 randomization to either first-line nivolumab followed by ipilimumab (arm A) or ipilimumab followed by nivolumab (arm B). Maintenance nivolumab was given following each of the two trial sequences. Roughly 82% of the matched tumor biopsy pairs taken before and after treatment were from the same lesion. DNA from 75 to 100 melanoma tumor samples collected before treatment underwent TCRbeta immunosequencing. Twenty-two patients had matched tumor biopsies taken before treatment and at week 13, after single-agent nivolumab (arm A) or ipilimumab (arm B). What the study reported, not specific to this receptor: In the nivolumab-first arm (arm A), pretreatment tumor TIL clonality was associated with response (P = .04). Achieving clinical benefit was about 30 times more likely for patients whose tumor T-cell fraction and clonality increased by week 13. The response-prediction model combining TCR metrics and mutation burden needs validation in larger, independent patient cohorts. Tumor T-cell fraction and clonality were correlated with PD-L1 staining and CD8+ T-cell counts, but not with mutational load. Small sample sizes and reduced statistical power limited the within-arm analyses of tumor T-cell fraction.

Taken with the paper, the label for treatment or condition translates to: randomized to nivolumab then ipilimumab (arm A) or the reverse (arm B). None of the trial patients had been given prior DNA-damaging chemotherapy. Samples came from patients with melanoma in CheckMate 064, a randomized, open-label phase II trial of sequential checkpoint blockade. Genomic DNA from formalin-fixed paraffin-embedded (FFPE) tissue samples served as the input for tumor TCR sequencing. The chain couples TRBV28 to TRBJ1-2, with 10 middle bases fitting TRBD1. The specimen was tumor tissue (inferred from file names), collected from a patient given nivolumab and ipilimumab in sequence. The TCR was taken from a human donor with melanoma. The CDR3 protein: CASSERTGGNGYTF. The DNA reads TGTGCCAGCAGTGAAAGGACAGGGGGGAATGGCTACACCTTC.